These T cell receptor beta chains were read from a single sample in a study of CD8+ T cells in alopecia areata. This table comes from immunoSEQ multiplex PCR, and its TCRdb copy is limited to in-frame clones, with some not included. Of around 210,000 clones listed, 64% were seen once; the top ten hold roughly 4.2%. Sequencing was performed on CD4+ T cells sorted from blood, taken at week 4, from a patient treated with tofacitinib. The receptor set was obtained from a human donor with alopecia areata. CDR3s include the opening cysteine and the closing phenylalanine or tryptophan. The D gene is left open where the match is weak. Clone size is not always given. Where it is, it says once, few, many or a class for expanded clones.

d_call: .
j_call: TRBJ1-6
clone_size: few
cdr3_length: 13
v_call: TRBV5-1
cdr3_aa: CASGRDNDSPLHF
cdr3_nt: TGCGCCAGCGGCCGGGACAATGATTCACCCCTCCACTTT

d_call: .
j_call: TRBJ1-6
clone_size: .
cdr3_length: 13
v_call: TRBV19
cdr3_aa: CASSSGDRSPLHF
cdr3_nt: TGTGCCAGTAGTTCAGGGGACCGTTCACCCCTCCACTTT

d_call: .
j_call: TRBJ1-3
clone_size: .
cdr3_length: 15
v_call: TRBV30
cdr3_aa: CAWTKPDGSGNTIYF
cdr3_nt: TGTGCCTGGACTAAGCCGGACGGCTCTGGAAACACCATATATTTT

d_call: .
j_call: TRBJ2-1
clone_size: few
cdr3_length: 13
v_call: TRBV5-1
cdr3_aa: CASSLVGYNEQFF
cdr3_nt: TGCGCCAGCAGCTTGGTAGGGTACAATGAGCAGTTCTTC

d_call: .
j_call: TRBJ2-6
clone_size: .
cdr3_length: 15
v_call: TRBV5-1
cdr3_aa: CASSSSPSGANVLTF
cdr3_nt: TGCGCCAGCAGCTCGTCTCCCTCTGGGGCCAACGTCCTGACTTTC

d_call: TRBD2
j_call: TRBJ2-1
clone_size: few
cdr3_length: 15
v_call: TRBV11-1
cdr3_aa: CASSSHSGYYNEQFF
cdr3_nt: TGTGCCAGCAGCTCTCATAGCGGGTACTACAATGAGCAGTTCTTC

d_call: .
j_call: TRBJ2-7
clone_size: .
cdr3_length: 17
v_call: TRBV27
cdr3_aa: CASSSLRGSEFSYEQYF
cdr3_nt: TGTGCCAGCAGCAGTTTGAGGGGCAGCGAATTCTCCTACGAGCAGTACTTC

d_call: .
j_call: TRBJ1-3
clone_size: .
cdr3_length: 14
v_call: TRBV30
cdr3_aa: CAWSEGGAGNTIYF
cdr3_nt: TGTGCCTGGAGTGAAGGGGGAGCGGGAAACACCATATATTTT

d_call: TRBD1
j_call: TRBJ1-1
clone_size: .
cdr3_length: 13
v_call: TRBV29-1
cdr3_aa: CSVGDRRNTEAFF
cdr3_nt: TGCAGCGTAGGGGACAGGAGGAACACTGAAGCTTTCTTT

d_call: .
j_call: TRBJ2-7
clone_size: .
cdr3_length: 11
v_call: TRBV6-4
cdr3_aa: CASWGTYEQYF
cdr3_nt: TGTGCCAGCTGGGGCACCTACGAGCAGTACTTC

d_call: .
j_call: TRBJ1-2
clone_size: .
cdr3_length: 13
v_call: TRBV23-1
cdr3_aa: CASSRMLNYGYTF
cdr3_nt: TGCGCCAGCAGTCGAATGCTTAACTATGGCTACACCTTC

d_call: .
j_call: TRBJ2-6
clone_size: few
cdr3_length: 15
v_call: TRBV4-1
cdr3_aa: CASSQVSSGANVLTF
cdr3_nt: TGCGCCAGCAGCCAAGTAAGCTCTGGGGCCAACGTCCTGACTTTC

d_call: TRBD1
j_call: TRBJ1-4
clone_size: .
cdr3_length: 14
v_call: TRBV30
cdr3_aa: CAWSQGATNEKLFF
cdr3_nt: TGTGCCTGGAGCCAGGGGGCAACTAATGAAAAACTGTTTTTT

d_call: .
j_call: TRBJ1-4
clone_size: many
cdr3_length: 13
v_call: TRBV18
cdr3_aa: CASSPQPGEKLFF
cdr3_nt: TGTGCCAGCTCACCTCAACCAGGGGAAAAACTGTTTTTT

d_call: TRBD1
j_call: TRBJ1-1
clone_size: few
cdr3_length: 14
v_call: TRBV5-1
cdr3_aa: CASSHGQGGTEAFF
cdr3_nt: TGCGCCAGCAGCCATGGACAGGGCGGTACTGAAGCTTTCTTT

d_call: TRBD2
j_call: TRBJ2-5
clone_size: .
cdr3_length: 14
v_call: TRBV30
cdr3_aa: CAWWSGLARETQYF
cdr3_nt: TGTGCCTGGTGGTCGGGACTAGCAAGGGAGACCCAGTACTTC

d_call: .
j_call: TRBJ1-6
clone_size: .
cdr3_length: 12
v_call: TRBV5-6
cdr3_aa: CASSSRWPPLHF
cdr3_nt: TGTGCCAGCAGCAGCCGGTGGCCACCCCTCCACTTT

d_call: .
j_call: TRBJ2-1
clone_size: .
cdr3_length: 15
v_call: TRBV5-1
cdr3_aa: CASSLAVEAYNEQFF
cdr3_nt: TGCGCCAGCAGCTTGGCTGTCGAGGCGTACAATGAGCAGTTCTTC

d_call: .
j_call: TRBJ1-2
clone_size: .
cdr3_length: 11
v_call: TRBV30
cdr3_aa: CAWMEGRGYTF
cdr3_nt: TGTGCCTGGATGGAAGGGAGGGGCTACACCTTC

d_call: TRBD2
j_call: TRBJ2-1
clone_size: .
cdr3_length: 16
v_call: TRBV30
cdr3_aa: CAWRHGTSGSHNEQFF
cdr3_nt: TGTGCCTGGAGGCACGGGACTAGCGGATCGCACAATGAGCAGTTCTTC

d_call: TRBD2
j_call: TRBJ2-3
clone_size: few
cdr3_length: 16
v_call: TRBV2
cdr3_aa: CASSEAASGDTDTQYF
cdr3_nt: TGTGCCAGCAGTGAAGCGGCTAGCGGGGACACAGATACGCAGTATTTT

d_call: .
j_call: TRBJ2-1
clone_size: .
cdr3_length: 15
v_call: TRBV29-1
cdr3_aa: CSAARDWGWDNEQFF
cdr3_nt: TGCAGCGCCGCCCGGGACTGGGGTTGGGACAATGAGCAGTTCTTC

d_call: .
j_call: TRBJ1-2
clone_size: .
cdr3_length: 15
v_call: TRBV30
cdr3_aa: CAWRALPELNYGYTF
cdr3_nt: TGTGCCTGGAGGGCCCTACCCGAGCTTAACTATGGCTACACCTTC

d_call: .
j_call: TRBJ1-4
clone_size: .
cdr3_length: 15
v_call: TRBV27
cdr3_aa: CASTFQGSANEKLFF
cdr3_nt: TGTGCCAGCACCTTTCAGGGGTCGGCTAATGAAAAACTGTTTTTT

d_call: TRBD1
j_call: TRBJ1-6
clone_size: few
cdr3_length: 14
v_call: TRBV5-1
cdr3_aa: CASSSGTDNSPLHF
cdr3_nt: TGCGCCAGCAGCTCCGGGACAGATAATTCACCCCTCCACTTT

d_call: .
j_call: TRBJ2-5
clone_size: few
cdr3_length: 13
v_call: TRBV7-8
cdr3_aa: CASSPPVQETQYF
cdr3_nt: TGTGCCAGCAGCCCACCAGTCCAAGAGACCCAGTACTTC

d_call: .
j_call: TRBJ2-1
clone_size: few
cdr3_length: 13
v_call: TRBV30
cdr3_aa: CAWRWGRYNEQFF
cdr3_nt: TGTGCCTGGAGATGGGGACGATACAATGAGCAGTTCTTC

d_call: .
j_call: TRBJ2-3
clone_size: .
cdr3_length: 13
v_call: TRBV27
cdr3_aa: CASSLRVLDTQYF
cdr3_nt: TGTGCCAGCAGTTTAAGGGTCCTCGATACGCAGTATTTT

d_call: .
j_call: TRBJ1-2
clone_size: few
cdr3_length: 16
v_call: TRBV7-2
cdr3_aa: CASSLQFGQSDYGYTF
cdr3_nt: TGTGCCAGCAGCCTCCAGTTCGGACAGAGCGACTATGGCTACACCTTC

d_call: TRBD2
j_call: TRBJ2-1
clone_size: .
cdr3_length: 14
v_call: TRBV30
cdr3_aa: CAWRGAGSHNEQFF
cdr3_nt: TGTGCCTGGAGGGGAGCGGGGTCTCATAATGAGCAGTTCTTC

d_call: .
j_call: TRBJ2-6
clone_size: .
cdr3_length: 16
v_call: TRBV9
cdr3_aa: CASSVGAIPGANVLTF
cdr3_nt: TGTGCCAGCAGCGTAGGTGCCATACCTGGGGCCAACGTCCTGACTTTC

d_call: TRBD1
j_call: TRBJ2-3
clone_size: .
cdr3_length: 14
v_call: TRBV30
cdr3_aa: CAYAGQGGTDTQYF
cdr3_nt: TGTGCCTACGCAGGACAGGGCGGCACAGATACGCAGTATTTT